A single sample gave rise to the 24 T cell receptor beta chains below, sequenced in a study of vaccination and CD4 T cells after COVID-19. Sequenced with the Oncomine TCR Beta short-read assay was DNA taken from cultured CD4+ T cells. From the PCR reads, TCRdb called clonotypes with MiXCR, one entry per CDR3 protein. The repertoire holds some 11,000 distinct CDR3 sequences, with roughly 30% as singletons. Their antigen targets remain unknown. Treatment denoted: approximately 9-day PBMC culture with coronavirus spike peptide pools or control peptides (ViraFEST assay). The sample consisted of CD4+ T cells from blood, cultured in vitro, taken before SARS-CoV-2 vaccination. The receptors were sampled from a human donor who received a COVID-19 vaccine.

The V and J genes are TRBV10-3 and TRBJ2-3, with 8 positions matching TRBD2. V lost 6 bases, J lost 3 bases, and 11 bases stayed unmatched. This CDR3 contains 16 residues. Germline V gene lookup returns CDR1 ENHRY and CDR2 SYGVKD. For the CDR3, the DNA is TGTGCCATCAGCCGAATTACCGGGACTAGTACAGATACGCAGTATTTT. Translating it yields CAISRITGTSTDTQYF.

This clonotype occurred a few times. The rearrangement uses TRBV7-2 and TRBJ2-3; 7 bases match TRBD2. The germline V gene encodes CDR1 SGHTA and CDR2 FQGNSA. The trim removed 2 bases at V and 1 base at J, leaving 6 bases unmatched. This CDR3 has 16 amino acids. DNA of the CDR3: TGTGCCAGCAGCTTACTCCTCGCGGGGGGCACAGATACGCAGTATTTT. Translating gives CASSLLLAGGTDTQYF.

This rearrangement joins TRBV20-1 to TRBJ2-7, with 7 bases identical to TRBD2. CDR3 length equals 14 residues. Germline CDR1 reads DFQATT; CDR2 reads SNEGSKA (reference sequence). The J segment lost 2 bases and the V segment lost 6 bases, leaving 10 bases of the junction unmatched. The CDR3 region has the DNA TGCAGTGCCCCCCCGCTGGGGAGGGCCTACGAGCAGTACTTC. Its protein product is CSAPPLGRAYEQYF.

This clonotype turned up a few times. V and J are TRBV20-1 and TRBJ1-2; no clear D gene. Germline V CDR1 and CDR2: DFQATT, SNEGSKA (reference sequence). This CDR3 is 11 amino acids long. V lost 2 bases to trimming and J lost 4 bases, with 5 bases between them. CDR3 region: CSARHLYGYTF. In DNA, the CDR3 is TGCAGTGCTAGACATCTCTATGGCTACACCTTC.

This clonotype was recorded a few times. The rearrangement links TRBV19 to TRBJ1-2; a weak D match, TRBD1 (6 bases). CDR3 size: 14 residues. Germline V lookup: CDR1 LNHDA, CDR2 SQIVND (reference sequence). V was cut by 4 bases and J by 4 bases, with 13 bases left in between. The CDR3 is CASSSFQGSYGYTF. The CDR3 DNA reads TGTGCCAGTAGTAGCTTCCAGGGGAGCTATGGCTACACCTTC. Based on the CDR3 plus reference TRBV19 and TRBJ1-2, the full variable domain is DGGITQSPKYLFRKEGQNVTLSCEQNLNHDAMYWYRQDPGQGLRLIYYSQIVNDFQKGDIAEGYSVSREKKESFPLTVTSAQKNPTAFYLCASSSFQGSYGYTFGSGTRLTVV.

This clonotype has a handful of counts. The J gene is TRBJ1-1, the V gene TRBV5-4, with D perhaps matching TRBD1 (6 bases). The CDR3 sequence is 14 residues long. Trimming took 1 base from V and 5 from J, leaving 12 bases between them. Germline CDR1 SGHNT, CDR2 YYREEE (reference sequence). Here the CDR3 DNA reads TGTGCCAGCAGCTTGCCGGGGGGCGGAACTGAAGCTTTCTTT. Translating gives CASSLPGGGTEAFF.

This chain uses TRBV12-3 or TRBV12-4 with TRBJ1-1; maybe TRBD1 (5 bases). The germline V and J ends were trimmed by 2 bases and 6 bases, with 13 bases remaining between them. CDR3 size: 14 residues. The CDR3 bases are TGTGCCAGCAGTTTAAATTCAGGGAGGGCTGAAGCTTTCTTT. Protein sequence: CASSLNSGRAEAFF.

In this sample, this clonotype turned up a few times. The J gene is TRBJ1-4, the V gene TRBV21-1. TRBV21-1 constitutes a pseudogene. The CDR3 runs to 12 residues. CDR3 bases: TGTGCCAGCAGCAAAATGGCTGAAAAACTGTTTTTT. This encodes CASSKMAEKLFF.

This clonotype was detected only a few times. The V call is TRBV7-6, the J call TRBJ2-5; possible D gene TRBD1, 6 bases. Germline CDR1 is SGHVS and CDR2 is FNYEAQ. This CDR3 is 14 amino acids long. Trimming pared 1 base from V and 4 bases from J, leaving 10 bases between. The CDR3 reads CASSLGTDLETQYF. The CDR3 nucleotides are TGTGCCAGCAGCTTAGGGACAGACTTAGAGACCCAGTACTTC.

The genes are TRBV24-1 and TRBJ1-1; D is ambiguous. Looked up from germline, CDR1 is KGHDR and CDR2 is SFDVKD. The length of the CDR3 is 14 residues. V lost 8 bases, J lost 6 bases, and 18 bases lay in between. The CDR3 spells CATNGVGIVAEAFF. In DNA, the CDR3 is TGTGCCACCAACGGCGTAGGGATTGTCGCTGAAGCTTTCTTT.

The chain recombines TRBV5-4 with TRBJ1-2; tentative D call: TRBD1 (5 bases). Germline V gene sequence: CDR1 SGHNT, CDR2 YYREEE (reference sequence). V dropped 4 bases and J dropped 5 bases, with 18 bases sitting between them. The CDR3 is 15 residues long. CDR3 residues: CASSPAAAGGYGYTF. The CDR3 DNA reads as TGTGCCAGCAGCCCTGCAGCAGCGGGGGGGTATGGCTACACCTTC.

This clonotype was found a few times. The V call is TRBV10-1, the J call TRBJ1-5; 9 nucleotides match TRBD1. V trimming: 0 bases; J trimming: 4 bases; junction bases outside the gene matches: 22. Germline V gene data show CDR1 as WNHNN and CDR2 as SYGVQD (reference sequence). The CDR3 runs to 22 residues. CDR3 bases: TGCGCCAGCAGTGAGTCGACCGACTCGGGGACAGGGTATGGTGAGATGAATCAGCCCCAGCATTTT. It codes for CASSESTDSGTGYGEMNQPQHF.

This clonotype came up a few times. The chain combines TRBV30 with TRBJ1-2; tentatively, D is TRBD1 (6 bases). The V and J ends lost 4 bases and 8 bases respectively, with 14 bases between them. This CDR3 is built from 12 residues. In germline, CDR1 is GTSNPN, CDR2 SVGIG (reference sequence). CDR3 sequence: CAWMAGTTGYTF. Written as DNA, the CDR3 is TGTGCCTGGATGGCCGGGACAACGGGCTACACCTTC.

V usage is TRBV5-1 and J usage is TRBJ2-5; 9 positions match TRBD2. The CDR3 length is 16 residues. The V and J ends lost 3 bases and 0 bases, in that order; junction bases with no gene match: 6. The germline gives CDR1 SGHRS, CDR2 YFSETQ. CDR3 protein: CASSSIAGAYQETQYF. The CDR3 DNA follows: TGCGCCAGCAGCTCCATAGCGGGGGCGTACCAAGAGACCCAGTACTTC.

This clonotype has just a few counts. The V and J genes are TRBV5-1 and TRBJ1-1; a weak D match, TRBD1 (6 bases). The CDR3 runs 16 residues. Germline loops: CDR1 SGHRS, CDR2 YFSETQ. V dropped 1 base and J dropped 0 bases, with 13 bases sitting between them. CDR3 in amino acids: CASSLTGSLMNTEAFF. CDR3 sequence (DNA): TGCGCCAGCAGCTTGACAGGGAGTCTCATGAACACTGAAGCTTTCTTT. Variable domain in full (rest from reference TRBV5-1 and TRBJ1-1): KAGVTQTPRYLIKTRGQQVTLSCSPISGHRSVSWYQQTPGQGLQFLFEYFSETQRNKGNFPGRFSGRQFSNSRSEMNVSTLELGDSALYLCASSLTGSLMNTEAFFGQGTRLTVV.

There are a few counts of this clonotype. The gene calls are TRBV10-3 and TRBJ2-1; TRBD2 matches at 11 bases. This CDR3 spans 20 amino acids. J gave up 10 bases and V 6 bases, and 26 bases lay outside the gene matches. The germline gives CDR1 ENHRY, CDR2 SYGVKD. The CDR3 sequence is CAISPGAGSGGALAFGEQFF. CDR3 DNA sequence: TGTGCCATCAGCCCCGGGGCAGGTAGCGGGGGGGCCCTTGCCTTCGGGGAGCAGTTCTTC.

This clonotype was seen only once. The rearrangement uses TRBV10-3 and TRBJ1-4; possible D gene TRBD1, 5 bases. Germline V lookup: CDR1 ENHRY, CDR2 SYGVKD. The CDR3 is 14 residues long. The ends were cut back, 4 bases at V and 4 bases at J, with 10 bases in the middle. The CDR3 spells CAISATGFNEKLFF. The CDR3 DNA is TGTGCCATCAGTGCAACAGGTTTTAATGAAAAACTGTTTTTT.

This sequence joins TRBV12-5 and TRBJ1-5; possibly TRBD1 for D (5 bases). CDR3 size: 16 residues. The V gene lost 5 bases and the J gene lost 0 bases, with 14 bases spanning the gap. In germline, CDR1 is LGHNT, CDR2 FRNRAP. CDR3 residues: CASGLGNQGSNQPQHF. For the CDR3, the DNA is TGTGCTAGTGGTCTTGGGAACCAGGGTAGCAATCAGCCCCAGCATTTT.

The genes are TRBV6-2 or TRBV6-3 and TRBJ2-5; TRBD2 might be the D (7 bases). V shed 8 bases and J shed 5 bases, with 18 bases lying between them. The V gene's germline CDR1 is MNHEY and CDR2 SVGEGT. The CDR3 has 14 amino acids. In DNA form, the CDR3 reads TGTGCCAGCTGCCGAGGGGGGGGCCAGGAGACCCAGTACTTC. Translated, it gives CASCRGGGQETQYF.

The table lists this clonotype with a few counts. V usage is TRBV20-1 and J usage is TRBJ1-3; the match to TRBD1 covers 10 bases. The CDR3 covers 14 residues. Germline CDR1 and CDR2: DFQATT and SNEGSKA (reference sequence). V was pared by 1 base and J by 4 bases, with 1 base of the junction left unmatched. The CDR3 nucleotides are TGCAGTGCTAGAGTGACAGGGGGCGGAAACACCATATATTTT. This translates into CSARVTGGGNTIYF.

This clonotype was counted a single time. This sequence joins TRBV12-5 and TRBJ1-2; D is possibly TRBD1 (6 bases). Germline-derived CDR1 and CDR2 are LGHNT and FRNRAP. The CDR3 is 14 amino acids. Trimming stripped 5 bases from V and 2 bases from J, with 12 bases between. This CDR3 reads CASGLGGINYGYTF. CDR3 nucleotide sequence: TGTGCTAGTGGTCTAGGGGGAATCAACTATGGCTACACCTTC.

This clonotype was recorded only once. The chain joins TRBV2 to TRBJ2-5; no definite D call. V was trimmed by 8 bases and J by 5 bases, leaving 18 bases between them. The CDR3 contains 14 residues. The germline gives CDR1 SNHLY, CDR2 FYNNEI. The CDR3 nucleotides read TGTGCCAGCCGGTTAAGGGCAGATCCGGAGACCCAGTACTTC. Amino acid sequence: CASRLRADPETQYF.

This chain connects TRBV18 to TRBJ2-1; D call uncertain. CDR3 length equals 13 residues. Per germline, CDR1 KGHSH and CDR2 LQKENI. Trimming cost V 2 bases and J 9 bases, with 11 bases left between them. CDR3 residues: CASSPSGSSEQFF. CDR3 nucleotide sequence: TGTGCCAGCTCACCATCCGGTAGTAGTGAGCAGTTCTTC.

The chain couples TRBV20-1 to TRBJ1-6; TRBD1 might be the D (5 bases). Germline CDR1 and CDR2: DFQATT and SNEGSKA (reference sequence). Trimming pared 3 bases from V and 2 bases from J, leaving 14 bases between. This CDR3 region has 16 residues. CDR3 amino acids: CSARPQGTTYNSPLHF. DNA for the CDR3: TGCAGTGCTAGGCCCCAGGGAACCACCTATAATTCACCCCTCCACTTT.